This TCR beta chain came from a study of identical twins. Germline trimming cut 0 bases from V and 8 bases from J; bases unmatched to any gene: 7. The germline V gene has CDR1 LGHNA and CDR2 YNFKEQ. The CDR3 is 15 amino acids. TCRdb re-called the 5' RACE reads through MiXCR, storing one row per CDR3 protein. The table lists more than 1.5 million distinct CDR3 sequences, about 30% of them singletons. This clonotype was found a few times. Its antigen remains unidentified. Findings and limits, study-wide: Invariant MAIT and iNKT cells may have partly biased zero-insertion analyses. Weaker excess twin sharing was seen among beta out-of-frame sequences. Shared out-of-frame alpha sequences (those common to twins) showed excess low generation probability.

Sequencing input: cord blood. This TCR came from a newborn girl in good health. The genes are TRBV4-2 and TRBJ1-5; 7 bases are a match to TRBD1. DNA of the CDR3: TGTGCCAGCAGCCAAGATCGGGCCAGGGGGGAGCCCCAGCATTTT. Amino acid sequence: CASSQDRARGEPQHF.